A single sample is the source of the 8 T cell receptor beta chains below, sequenced in a study of shared clonotypes between healthy human individuals. The protocol was immunoSEQ multiplex PCR, while the TCRdb copy is restricted to in-frame clones and leaves out a portion. The sample has approximately 2.5 million clones, over 85% seen once. Sequenced: naive CD4+ T cells from PBMCs. Subset described: CD45RA+ positively selected. Receptor source: a man aged 18 to 29 in good health. Some clones in this sample may be carry-over from other donors' samples.

The rearrangement joins TRBV11-2 to TRBJ2-5, with D hard to call. Deletions cut 6 bases from V and 5 bases from J, with 10 bases between. Germline-derived CDR1 and CDR2 are SGHAT and FQNNGV. The CDR3 extends over 12 amino acids. The CDR3 region is CASSPSGETQYF. CDR3 nucleotides: TGTGCCAGCAGTCCTTCCGGGGAGACCCAGTACTTC.

The chain employs TRBV15 and TRBJ1-1, with TRBD1 matching 8 bases. The J segment lost 1 base and the V segment lost 0 bases, leaving 7 bases of the junction unmatched. This CDR3 spans 17 amino acids. Germline CDR1 reads LNHNV; CDR2 reads YYDKDF (reference sequence). The CDR3 is CATSRERWQGANTEAFF. CDR3 DNA: TGTGCCACCAGCAGAGAGCGTTGGCAGGGGGCGAACACTGAAGCTTTCTTT.

This clone was seen more than once but under ten times. The chain employs TRBV30 and TRBJ1-1; D is uncertain. The CDR3 runs to 13 residues. Germline V gives CDR1 GTSNPN, CDR2 SVGIG (reference sequence). The germline V and J ends were trimmed by 1 base and 4 bases, with 10 bases remaining between them. CDR3 sequence: CAWSENLGTEAFF. The CDR3 nucleotides read TGTGCCTGGAGTGAAAACCTGGGCACTGAAGCTTTCTTT.

The genes are TRBV10-3 and TRBJ2-3; 14 bases map to TRBD2. The V gene end was trimmed by 6 bases and the J gene end by 8 bases; junction bases not matched to a gene: 10. Germline V CDR1 and CDR2: ENHRY, SYGVKD. The CDR3 runs to 16 residues. This CDR3 reads CAIRTGTSGSGSTQYF. CDR3 in DNA: TGTGCCATCAGAACCGGGACTAGCGGGAGCGGGTCTACGCAGTATTTT.

Only a few counts were recorded for this clone. The sample has other DNA sequences that encode this CDR3 too. The chain combines TRBV19 with TRBJ1-2; D not resolved. CDR3 size: 13 residues. Germline-derived CDR1 and CDR2 are LNHDA and SQIVND (reference sequence). V was cut by 4 bases and J by 2 bases, with 8 bases left in between. The CDR3 sequence is CASSRAGNYGYTF. The CDR3 region has the DNA TGTGCCAGTAGTAGAGCTGGAAACTATGGCTACACCTTC.

The gene calls are TRBV6-5 and TRBJ1-1; no definite D call. In germline, CDR1 is MNHEY, CDR2 SVGAGI. V gave up 3 bases and J gave up 8 bases, with 7 bases separating them. This CDR3 has 11 amino acids. The CDR3 region has the DNA TGTGCCAGCAGTTATCTTGAAGAAGCTTTCTTT. This codes for CASSYLEEAFF.

V and J are TRBV7-4 and TRBJ2-3; D perhaps matches TRBD2 (6 bases). Trimming took 4 bases from V and 2 from J, leaving 13 bases between them. The CDR3 contains 15 residues. The germline V gene encodes CDR1 SGHVT and CDR2 SQSDAQ. CDR3 sequence (DNA): TGTGCCAGCAGCTCATTAGCGGTCCCCACAGATACGCAGTATTTT. Residues: CASSSLAVPTDTQYF. Looking up the rest from reference TRBV7-4 and TRBJ2-3 gives the full variable domain: GAGVSQSPRYKVAKRGRDVALRCDSISGHVTLYWYRQTLGQGSEVLTYSQSDAQRDKSGRPSGRFSAERPERSVSTLKIQRTEQGDSAVYLCASSSLAVPTDTQYFGPGTRLTVL.

This clone was seen only once. The chain is built from TRBV5-6 and TRBJ2-7; TRBD2 is a possible D gene (5 bases). The CDR3 sequence is 14 residues long. Germline CDR1 reads SGHDT; CDR2 reads YYEEEE. V was clipped by 3 bases and J by 2 bases, with 12 bases between them. The CDR3 DNA sequence: TGTGCCAGCAGCTATGGACTTGGCGCCTACGAGCAGTACTTC. The encoded protein is CASSYGLGAYEQYF. The full variable domain, rest sourced from reference TRBV5-6 and TRBJ2-7, is DAGVTQSPTHLIKTRGQQVTLRCSPKSGHDTVSWYQQALGQGPQFIFQYYEEEERQRGNFPDRFSGHQFPNYSSELNVNALLLGDSALYLCASSYGLGAYEQYFGPGTRLTVT.